The 5 T cell receptor beta chains presented below share a single source sample, sequenced in a study of cytomegalovirus exposure and HLA in healthy donors (dated by TCRdb to about 2017). The receptor library was made with the immunoSEQ multiplex PCR assay. For the multiplex PCR, a mixture combining 60 forward primers for TCR Vbeta segments and 13 reverse primers for TCR Jbeta segments was used. TCRdb mirrors the immuneACCESS table, restricted to in-frame sequences. Some clones are absent from its copies; in checked studies, under half trace to an unresolved V gene, and the reason for the others is unknown. Present in this sample are roughly 200,000 clones, about 70% of which were seen just once. Of the sample, 1.5% to 2% is held by the ten largest clones. Source material: PBMCs. The source is a woman aged 25 to 39 in good health and CMV-seronegative.

The rearrangement joins TRBV6-5 to TRBJ1-3; D unclear. CDR3 length: 15 amino acids. V was clipped by 6 bases and J by 0 bases, with 12 bases between them. Per the germline V gene, CDR1 is MNHEY and CDR2 is SVGAGI. CDR3 amino acids: CASRPGLFSGNTIYF. In DNA, the CDR3 is TGTGCCAGCAGGCCCGGACTGTTCTCTGGAAACACCATATATTTT.

This clone showed up just a few times. The chain couples TRBV2 to TRBJ2-3; possible D gene TRBD2, 6 bases. Looked up from germline, CDR1 is SNHLY and CDR2 is FYNNEI. V was cut by 10 bases and J by 2 bases, with 16 bases left in between. The CDR3 runs to 14 residues. As DNA, the CDR3 is TGTGCCACCAATAGTGGGGGGACCACAGATACGCAGTATTTT. Translation gives CATNSGGTTDTQYF. The variable domain in full, completed from reference TRBV2 and TRBJ2-3, reads EPEVTQTPSHQVTQMGQEVILRCVPISNHLYFYWYRQILGQKVEFLVSFYNNEISEKSEIFDDQFSVERPDGSNFTLKIRSTKLEDSAMYFCATNSGGTTDTQYFGPGTRLTVL.

The V call is TRBV5-5, the J call TRBJ2-2, with a possible D match to TRBD1 (5 bases). Germline-derived CDR1 and CDR2 are SGHKS and YYEKEE (reference sequence). The CDR3 is 15 residues long. The V gene lost 0 bases and the J gene lost 0 bases, with 6 bases spanning the gap. DNA for the CDR3: TGTGCCAGCAGCTTGGTGACAGCGAACACCGGGGAGCTGTTTTTT. Amino acid sequence: CASSLVTANTGELFF.

This chain connects TRBV9 to TRBJ2-3; 8 bases match TRBD2. The ends lost 4 bases at V and 1 base at J; junction bases unmatched: 5. The length of the CDR3 is 15 residues. Germline lookup yields CDR1 SGDLS and CDR2 YYNGEE. CDR3 amino acids: CASSIREGRTDTQYF. CDR3 nucleotides: TGTGCCAGCAGCATCCGGGAGGGTCGCACAGATACGCAGTATTTT. Complete variable domain (other parts from reference TRBV9 and TRBJ2-3): DSGVTQTPKHLITATGQRVTLRCSPRSGDLSVYWYQQSLDQGLQFLIQYYNGEERAKGNILERFSAQQFPDLHSELNLSSLELGDSALYFCASSIREGRTDTQYFGPGTRLTVL.

This rearrangement joins TRBV18 to TRBJ2-1, with D unclear. The CDR3 has 15 residues. Trimming took off 2 bases at V and 8 bases at J, with 16 bases between the two ends. CDR1 KGHSH and CDR2 LQKENI come from the germline V gene. This CDR3 is CASSPNLSAEHEQFF. In nucleotides, the CDR3 is TGTGCCAGCTCACCAAATTTAAGCGCGGAACATGAGCAGTTCTTC. Full variable domain (remainder filled in from reference TRBV18 and TRBJ2-1): NAGVMQNPRHLVRRRGQEARLRCSPMKGHSHVYWYRQLPEEGLKFMVYLQKENIIDESGMPKERFSAEFPKEGPSILRIQQVVRGDSAAYFCASSPNLSAEHEQFFGPGTRLTVL.